This T cell receptor (beta chain) was identified in a study of blood T cell repertoires in COVID-19. Across the study: Acute-phase and convalescent COVID-19 samples originated in the United States, Italy and Spain.

Between the trimmed V and J ends, which lost 0 bases and 7 bases, there was a span of 16 bases. The CDR3 totals 15 residues. Germline lookup yields CDR1 MNHNY and CDR2 SVGAGI (reference sequence). TCRdb's table, derived via immunoSEQ multiplex PCR, lists solely in-frame clones and lacks some. This repertoire shows 120,000 to 150,000 clones, around 85% found once; its top ten account for 6.2%. The rearrangement joins TRBV6-6 to TRBJ2-7; weak D call: TRBD2 (6 bases). The TCR was taken from a woman between 40 and 50 years old who had recovered from COVID-19. Sequencing input: PBMCs or T cells enriched from blood (not recorded which). The CDR3: CASSYSRDGYWEQYF. CDR3 nucleotide sequence: TGTGCCAGCAGTTACTCGCGGGATGGGTACTGGGAGCAGTACTTC.